A selection of T cell receptor beta chains follows, all from one sample in a study of T-cell reconstitution after alpha-beta-depleted transplantation in children. MiXCR was run by TCRdb on the PCR reads, yielding one entry per CDR3 protein. The data hold around 410,000 distinct CDR3 sequences, with roughly 11% observed a single time. Sequenced here: PBMCs from the stem cell graft donor, sampled from the stem cell graft. These receptors were collected from a human donor who donated a stem cell graft to a child with acute myeloid leukemia. Both conserved end residues are part of each CDR3. A D gene is named only where the DNA matches it firmly. Expanded clones get a size class; other rows say once, few or many, or leave the size out.

abundance	d_gene	j_gene	v_gene	CDR3aa	CDR3nt
.	TRBD1	TRBJ1-1	TRBV6-2/TRBV6-3	CASRLQGVTEAFF	TGTGCCAGCAGGTTACAGGGGGTAACTGAAGCTTTCTTT
many	TRBD1	TRBJ2-5	TRBV24-1	CATSDSGQGQETQYF	TGTGCCACCAGTGACTCGGGACAGGGACAAGAGACCCAGTACTTC
few	.	TRBJ1-2	TRBV20-1	CAQISGDYGYTF	TGTGCCCAGATTTCGGGAGACTATGGCTACACCTTC
few	TRBD2	TRBJ2-1	TRBV7-2	CASSLAGGVLNEQFF	TGTGCCAGCAGCTTAGCGGGGGGGGTTCTCAATGAGCAGTTCTTC
many	.	TRBJ2-1	TRBV5-1	CASSPLGPPRTTGDEQFF	TGCGCCAGCAGCCCCCTGGGCCCCCCGCGCACAACGGGGGATGAGCAGTTCTTC
many	.	TRBJ2-7	TRBV5-1	CASSSGLSYEQYF	TGCGCCAGCAGCTCAGGGCTGTCCTACGAGCAGTACTTC
.	.	TRBJ2-5	TRBV24-1	CATSAGDQETQYF	TGTGCCACCAGTGCTGGGGACCAAGAGACCCAGTACTTC
few	.	TRBJ2-5	TRBV5-5	CASSLGLVGTQYF	TGTGCCAGCAGCTTGGGGCTGGTGGGGACCCAGTACTTC
many	.	TRBJ2-1	TRBV5-5	CASSPQPKNEQFF	TGTGCCAGCAGCCCTCAACCAAAAAATGAGCAGTTCTTC
few	.	TRBJ2-3	TRBV29-1	CSVEVYTNTQYF	TGCAGCGTTGAAGTTTATACGAATACGCAGTATTTT
.	.	TRBJ1-2	TRBV9	CASSVEVKGIYGYTF	TGTGCCAGCAGCGTAGAGGTAAAGGGGATCTATGGCTACACCTTC
.	TRBD2	TRBJ2-3	TRBV5-6	CASSLWLAGGDTQYF	TGTGCCAGCAGCTTGTGGCTAGCGGGGGGAGATACGCAGTATTTT
.	TRBD2	TRBJ2-3	TRBV5-6	CASSNVLAGSTDTQYF	TGTGCCAGCAGCAACGTATTAGCGGGTAGCACAGATACGCAGTATTTT
.	.	TRBJ2-1	TRBV3-1	CASSHGAGPGGRNEQFF	TGTGCCAGCAGCCATGGAGCCGGGCCCGGGGGGCGCAATGAGCAGTTCTTC
few	.	TRBJ1-2	TRBV18	CASSADRGVTGYGYTF	TGTGCCAGCTCAGCCGACCGGGGCGTAACGGGCTATGGCTACACCTTC
.	TRBD1	TRBJ2-7	TRBV2	CASTLTGGPFYEQYF	TGTGCCAGCACCCTGACAGGGGGACCTTTCTACGAGCAGTACTTC
few	TRBD2	TRBJ2-7	TRBV25-1	CASIGGRSYEQYF	TGTGCCAGCATTGGCGGGAGATCCTACGAGCAGTACTTC
few	TRBD2	TRBJ2-3	TRBV6-1	CASRRDRASGRNTDTQYF	TGTGCCAGCAGAAGAGACAGGGCTAGCGGGAGAAACACAGATACGCAGTATTTT
.	.	TRBJ1-3	TRBV7-9	CASSIEVYTIYF	TGTGCCAGCAGCATCGAAGTTTACACCATATATTTT